Each of the 32 T cell receptor beta chains below was sequenced from the same sample in a study of T cell responses to AZD1222 COVID-19 vaccine. The data were produced by immunoSEQ multiplex PCR, yet TCRdb's version contains in-frame clones alone and is incomplete. The table lists 100,000 to 150,000 clones, 90% of them singletons, with about 7% in the top ten. The sample here was peripheral blood, taken on day 0 of AZD1222 vaccination. The receptor source for this set is an adult in good health.

V is TRBV28 and J is TRBJ1-1; 10 nucleotides agree with TRBD1. Germline CDR1 is MDHEN and CDR2 is SYDVKM. This CDR3 comprises 14 residues. Germline trimming cut 2 bases from V and 4 bases from J; bases unmatched to any gene: 1. Here the CDR3 DNA reads TGTGCCAGCAGTTTAGGGACAGGGGTCACTGAAGCTTTCTTT. Translating it yields CASSLGTGVTEAFF.

This sequence joins TRBV24-1 and TRBJ1-1; TRBD1 might be the D (5 bases). Germline CDR1 and CDR2: KGHDR and SFDVKD. The CDR3 spans 13 residues. The germline V and J ends were trimmed by 2 bases and 5 bases, with 8 bases remaining between them. As DNA, the CDR3 is TGTGCCACCAGTGATTCCGGACAAACTGAAGCTTTCTTT. Translation: CATSDSGQTEAFF.

The genes are TRBV10-2 and TRBJ2-7, with D perhaps assigned TRBD1 or TRBD2 (5 bases each). This CDR3 is built from 14 residues. Deletions cut 4 bases from V and 2 bases from J, with 12 bases between. Per germline, CDR1 WSHSY and CDR2 SAAADI. CDR3 coding DNA: TGCGCCAGCAGTGCGAGGGGAAGAACCTACGAGCAGTACTTC. It specifies CASSARGRTYEQYF.

The chain links TRBV25-1 to TRBJ2-7; maybe TRBD1 (5 bases). Germline V CDR1 and CDR2: MGHDK, SYGVNS. The V and J ends lost 2 bases and 1 base respectively, with 9 bases between them. CDR3 length: 14 amino acids. CDR3 bases: TGTGCCAGCAGTGAACAGGGTGTATCCTACGAGCAGTACTTC. Residues: CASSEQGVSYEQYF.

This rearrangement joins TRBV6-2 or TRBV6-3 to TRBJ2-1; TRBD2 might be the D (6 bases). The CDR3 loop spans 14 amino acids. Germline CDR1 is MNHEY and CDR2 is SVGEGT. V lost 0 bases to trimming and J lost 3 bases, with 6 bases between them. CDR3 coding DNA: TGTGCCAGCAGTTACTCGGGGGGCTACAATGAGCAGTTCTTC. Protein: CASSYSGGYNEQFF.

This clone was detected only once. The gene calls are TRBV7-2 and TRBJ1-2; D possibly corresponds to TRBD1 (6 bases). V gave up 7 bases and J gave up 1 base, with 13 bases separating them. Germline V gene lookup returns CDR1 SGHTA and CDR2 FQGNSA. This CDR3 contains 14 residues. This CDR3 is CASIVGGFNYGYTF. CDR3 coding DNA: TGTGCCAGCATCGTAGGGGGTTTTAACTATGGCTACACCTTC.

This chain joins TRBV28 and TRBJ1-5; the D gene is possibly TRBD1 (5 bases). Trimming stripped 3 bases from V and 1 base from J, with 10 bases between. The germline V gene has CDR1 MDHEN and CDR2 SYDVKM. The CDR3 loop spans 15 amino acids. This chain's CDR3 is CASSFSGGSNQPQHF. Here the CDR3 DNA reads TGTGCCAGCAGTTTTTCGGGGGGAAGCAATCAGCCCCAGCATTTT.

The rearrangement joins TRBV28 to TRBJ1-2; D is perhaps TRBD1 (5 bases). Trimming pared 10 bases from V and 6 bases from J, leaving 18 bases between. Per the germline V gene, CDR1 is MDHEN and CDR2 is SYDVKM. This CDR3 spans 13 amino acids. CDR3 region: CATETDRHNGYTF. Here the CDR3 DNA reads TGTGCCACCGAGACAGACCGCCATAATGGCTACACCTTC.

The chain links TRBV6-2 or TRBV6-3 to TRBJ1-2, with 10 positions matching TRBD1. The CDR3 is 14 residues long. Germline V CDR1 and CDR2: MNHEY, SVGEGT. The trim removed 5 bases at V and 2 bases at J, leaving 2 bases unmatched. This CDR3 is CASSPDRGNYGYTF. In nucleotides, the CDR3 is TGTGCCAGCAGTCCGGACAGGGGGAACTATGGCTACACCTTC.

The chain uses TRBV12-3 or TRBV12-4 and TRBJ2-3, with 8 bases lining up with TRBD1. The J segment lost 6 bases and the V segment lost 6 bases, leaving 5 bases of the junction unmatched. The CDR3 has 13 residues. The CDR3 protein is CASSKTGVDTQYF. The CDR3 region has the DNA TGTGCCAGCAGCAAGACAGGGGTTGATACGCAGTATTTT.

The gene calls are TRBV5-6 and TRBJ2-1; 12 positions match TRBD2. The CDR3 runs to 17 residues. The germline V gene has CDR1 SGHDT and CDR2 YYEEEE. Germline trimming cut 3 bases from V and 10 bases from J; bases unmatched to any gene: 14. CDR3 sequence reads: CASSSTPTSGGILEQFF. As DNA, the CDR3 is TGTGCCAGCAGCTCCACCCCTACTAGCGGGGGGATATTGGAGCAGTTCTTC.

The V gene is TRBV6-2 or TRBV6-3, the J gene TRBJ2-3; the D is unclear. The CDR3 length is 12 residues. Trimming shortened V by 6 bases and J by 3 bases, and 7 bases separated the two germline ends. Germline V gene lookup returns CDR1 MNHEY and CDR2 SVGEGT. CDR3 DNA: TGTGCCAGCAGCCCTAGGACAGATACGCAGTATTTT. It encodes CASSPRTDTQYF.

V gene TRBV18 combines with J gene TRBJ1-2; D ambiguous. Germline loops: CDR1 KGHSH, CDR2 LQKENI. V gave up 3 bases and J gave up 7 bases, with 12 bases separating them. The CDR3 has 13 amino acids. CDR3 in DNA: TGTGCCAGCTCACCGGATGGGGAAAGTGGCTACACCTTC. Translating gives CASSPDGESGYTF.

This clone was found a few times. This chain connects TRBV6-4 to TRBJ2-3, with D possibly TRBD1 on 6 matching bases. Trimming took 3 bases from V and 1 from J, leaving 11 bases between them. Germline CDR1 is MRHNA and CDR2 is SNTAGT. This CDR3 contains 15 residues. Here the CDR3 DNA reads TGTGCCAGCAGTGATCGTGCAGGGGGCACAGATACGCAGTATTTT. Residues: CASSDRAGGTDTQYF.

This chain joins TRBV30 and TRBJ1-4, with TRBD1 matching 7 bases. Germline trimming cut 8 bases from V and 4 bases from J; bases unmatched to any gene: 13. CDR1 GTSNPN and CDR2 SVGIG come from the germline V gene (reference sequence). There are 15 residues in the CDR3. The CDR3 reads CAVETGLGSNEKLFF. CDR3 DNA sequence: TGTGCCGTGGAGACAGGGTTGGGAAGTAATGAAAAACTGTTTTTT.

A note on this clone: Distinct nucleotide sequences in the sample also encode this CDR3. The chain combines TRBV12-3 or TRBV12-4 with TRBJ1-2, with D unclear. The germline V and J ends were trimmed by 6 bases and 8 bases, with 10 bases remaining between them. The CDR3 runs 11 residues. The CDR3 here is CASSLRGGYTF. Here the CDR3 DNA reads TGTGCCAGCAGCCTACGAGGGGGCTACACCTTC.

This clone appeared once. The chain is built from TRBV12-3 or TRBV12-4 and TRBJ2-5, with D uncertain. This CDR3 spans 13 amino acids. Trimming removed 7 bases at V and 5 bases at J, with 14 bases between. The CDR3 nucleotides read TGTGCCAGCAACTCATGGGGTCGTGAGACCCAGTACTTC. Encoded protein: CASNSWGRETQYF.

CDR3 region: CASSDHYTSGAQYF. The CDR3 DNA sequence: TGTGCCAGCAGTGATCATTACACATCTGGGGCGCAGTATTTT. The rearrangement uses TRBV6-1 and TRBJ2-3; no clear D. The CDR3 has 14 amino acids. V lost 3 bases, J lost 10 bases, and 17 bases lay in between. The germline gives CDR1 MNHNS, CDR2 SASEGT.

The J gene is TRBJ2-5, the V gene TRBV5-6, with 11 bases aligning to TRBD2. Trimming at V came to 1 base and at J to 4 bases, leaving 6 bases not matched to a gene. This CDR3 spans 16 amino acids. Per the germline V gene, CDR1 is SGHDT and CDR2 is YYEEEE. This CDR3 reads CASSLPIAGGRETQYF. Here the CDR3 DNA reads TGTGCCAGCAGCTTGCCCATAGCGGGGGGGCGAGAGACCCAGTACTTC.

V and J are TRBV5-8 and TRBJ1-1; D gene ambiguous. The CDR3 has 14 amino acids. V lost 4 bases to trimming and J lost 4 bases, with 14 bases between them. Germline CDR1 and CDR2: SGHTS and YDEGEE. CDR3 loop: CASSPLRLGTEAFF. The CDR3 DNA follows: TGTGCCAGCAGCCCCCTCCGGCTAGGCACTGAAGCTTTCTTT.

The gene calls are TRBV6-5 and TRBJ2-1; 8 positions agree with TRBD2. V shed 6 bases, J shed 8 bases, and the junction held 12 bases outside the gene matches. The CDR3 length is 15 residues. CDR1 is MNHEY, CDR2 SVGAGI, per germline. The CDR3 protein is CASSLVVAGRDEQFF. The CDR3 DNA reads as TGTGCCAGCAGCCTCGTGGTAGCGGGGAGGGATGAGCAGTTCTTC.

This clone was detected only a few times. The chain uses TRBV6-2 or TRBV6-3 and TRBJ2-5, with D possibly being TRBD2 (5 bases). Trimming pared 2 bases from V and 1 base from J, leaving 11 bases between. CDR1 is MNHEY, CDR2 SVGEGT, per germline. The CDR3 is 15 amino acids. The CDR3: CASSYRREGQETQYF. CDR3 DNA sequence: TGTGCCAGCAGTTACCGGAGAGAGGGCCAAGAGACCCAGTACTTC.

This CDR3 is CASSLLDGPQYF. The DNA for the CDR3 is TGTGCCAGCAGCTTGCTTGATGGTCCGCAGTATTTT. V and J are TRBV5-5 and TRBJ2-3, with D hard to call. The germline V gene has CDR1 SGHKS and CDR2 YYEKEE (reference sequence). V was trimmed by 1 base and J by 10 bases, leaving 10 bases between them. There are 12 residues in the CDR3.

The chain uses TRBV6-5 and TRBJ1-4; D ambiguous. CDR1 and CDR2 (germline): MNHEY, SVGAGI. Trimming stripped 2 bases from V and 13 bases from J, with 11 bases between. This CDR3 spans 12 amino acids. In DNA form, the CDR3 reads TGTGCCAGCAGTTACATTAACGGCCGACTGTTTTTT. The encoded protein is CASSYINGRLFF.

The rearrangement uses TRBV6-5 and TRBJ1-6; D perhaps matches TRBD1 (6 bases). CDR1 is MNHEY, CDR2 SVGAGI, per germline. V was pared by 2 bases and J by 6 bases, with 14 bases between. The CDR3 contains 16 residues. CDR3 sequence (DNA): TGTGCCAGCAGTTACATAACCGGGACACCTAATTCACCCCTCCACTTT. The encoded protein is CASSYITGTPNSPLHF.

The chain joins TRBV6-1 to TRBJ1-5, with a possible D match to TRBD1 (5 bases). CDR1 MNHNS and CDR2 SASEGT come from the germline V gene. CDR3 length equals 15 residues. V lost 0 bases and J lost 5, with 11 bases in between. CDR3 in amino acids: CASSEARGKDQPQHF. CDR3 DNA sequence: TGTGCCAGCAGTGAAGCGCGGGGGAAGGATCAGCCCCAGCATTTT.

V usage is TRBV6-4 and J usage is TRBJ1-2, with 9 bases fitting TRBD1. In germline, CDR1 is MRHNA, CDR2 SNTAGT. The CDR3 length is 16 residues. The V and J ends lost 3 bases and 8 bases, in that order; junction bases with no gene match: 13. The chain's CDR3 is CASSDKPGQGIRGYTF. DNA of the CDR3: TGTGCCAGCAGTGATAAGCCGGGACAGGGTATAAGAGGCTACACCTTC.

The chain couples TRBV4-2 to TRBJ2-1; D unclear. CDR1 LGHNA and CDR2 YNFKEQ come from the germline V gene. This CDR3 contains 12 residues. Trimming took 5 bases from V and 7 from J, leaving 9 bases between them. The CDR3 nucleotides are TGTGCCAGCAGCTTCACGATGAATGAGCAGTTCTTC. Its translation: CASSFTMNEQFF.

This clone was seen only once. J is TRBJ1-1 and V is TRBV27; unclear D gene. Trimming took 6 bases from V and 1 from J, leaving 15 bases between them. Germline CDR1 is MNHEY and CDR2 is SMNVEV (reference sequence). This CDR3 has 15 residues. The CDR3 coding sequence is TGTGCCAGCAGACCCATCATAGGAGGGAACACTGAAGCTTTCTTT. Amino acid sequence: CASRPIIGGNTEAFF.

The chain carries TRBV4-1 and TRBJ1-4; D is undetermined. Germline-derived CDR1 and CDR2 are MGHRA and YSYEKL. The CDR3 totals 16 residues. The V end lost 4 bases, the J end lost 4 bases, and 16 bases lay between the germline ends. The CDR3 loop is CASSPGVGRFNEKLFF. CDR3 sequence (DNA): TGCGCCAGCAGCCCCGGAGTAGGCCGATTTAATGAAAAACTGTTTTTT.

The chain is built from TRBV12-3 or TRBV12-4 and TRBJ1-1; no reliable D call. The CDR3 has 10 amino acids. Trimming removed 3 bases at V and 11 bases at J, with 7 bases between. CDR3 amino acids: CASSFNVAFF. CDR3 nucleotide sequence: TGTGCCAGCAGTTTCAACGTGGCTTTCTTT.

The chain joins TRBV28 to TRBJ1-1; TRBD1 agrees at 9 bases. Trimming took 2 bases from V and 1 from J; bases not matched to a gene: 2. Germline CDR1 reads MDHEN; CDR2 reads SYDVKM. There are 15 residues in the CDR3. The CDR3 protein is CASSLLGQGNTEAFF. DNA for the CDR3: TGTGCCAGCAGTTTACTGGGACAGGGGAACACTGAAGCTTTCTTT.